This TCR beta chain was retrieved from a study of blood T cell repertoires in COVID-19. Study-level background: Donors in the United States, Italy and Spain gave samples during acute or convalescent COVID-19. T cells, B-cell-depleted T cells, or PBMCs provided the cDNA or gDNA that served as material.

In the authors' workflow: Cell counts per sample came from amplifying reference gene primers. Method: immunoSEQ multiplex PCR; TCRdb's copy keeps in-frame clones and lacks some. V and J calls and clone size are those listed in that table; D and trimming were worked out from the DNA. The table includes around 120,000 clones, about 90% detected once. The CDR3 sequence is 16 residues long. The V gene lost 0 bases and the J gene lost 8 bases, with 19 bases spanning the gap. CDR1 and CDR2 from the germline V gene are GTSNPN and SVGIG (reference sequence). This clone was counted once. The chain couples TRBV30 to TRBJ1-4; no reliable D call. The sequence was obtained from a human donor in a cohort sampled during active COVID-19. Sequencing was carried out using peripheral blood. The CDR3 DNA sequence: TGTGCCTGGAGTGTACGTGGGGTCGGGATATTCGAAAAACTGTTTTTT. Its protein is CAWSVRGVGIFEKLFF.